The 8 T cell receptor beta chains listed next were all sequenced from one sample in a study of blood T cells in healthy people across ages. A second roughly 7 to 12 cycle PCR used barcoded and J-beta primers. TCRdb independently ran MiXCR on the 5' RACE reads; one entry per CDR3 protein. The sample yields 600,000 or so distinct CDR3 sequences, approximately 30% seen once. Sequencing was carried out using blood. These receptors all stem from a woman older than 75 in good health.

This clonotype has at least ten counts. Here the CDR3 DNA reads TGTGCCAGCAGCCCCCTAGGAGCGGGGGGGCAGAATGAGCAGTTCTTC. Its translation: CASSPLGAGGQNEQFF. The chain links TRBV12-3 or TRBV12-4 to TRBJ2-1; 10 positions match TRBD2. CDR3 length: 16 amino acids. After removal of 6 bases from V and 7 bases from J, the junction contained 12 bases not matched to a gene.

In the case of this clonotype: A much larger clone is a single base away; this may be a read error. The V and J genes are TRBV28 and TRBJ2-7; 7 bases map to TRBD1. This CDR3 spans 14 amino acids. Germline-derived CDR1 and CDR2 are MDHEN and SYDVKM. Germline trimming cut 6 bases from V and 2 bases from J; bases unmatched to any gene: 7. The CDR3 is CASRFVGTAYEQYF. As DNA, the CDR3 is TGTGCCAGCAGGTTCGTGGGGACAGCCTACGAGCAGTACTTC.

This clonotype was found many times. The chain carries TRBV5-1 and TRBJ1-1; TRBD1 matches at 7 bases. This CDR3 spans 14 amino acids. The germline gives CDR1 SGHRS, CDR2 YFSETQ. J was trimmed by 5 bases and V by 4 bases; bases with no gene match: 8. The CDR3 spells CASSTRQGSTEAFF. In DNA form, the CDR3 reads TGCGCCAGCAGCACTAGACAGGGAAGTACTGAAGCTTTCTTT.

The rearrangement links TRBV7-2 to TRBJ2-5; 8 bases match TRBD1. V shed 10 bases and J 5 bases; nucleotides not matched to a gene: 6. The CDR3 consists of 12 residues. The germline V gene has CDR1 SGHTA and CDR2 FQGNSA. Here the CDR3 reads CATSGGGETQYF. DNA of the CDR3: TGTGCCACCTCAGGGGGCGGTGAGACCCAGTACTTC.

This clonotype was seen ten or more times. The chain uses TRBV7-2 and TRBJ1-2; D is uncertain. The germline V gene encodes CDR1 SGHTA and CDR2 FQGNSA. There are 15 residues in the CDR3. Between the trimmed V and J ends, which lost 5 bases and 2 bases, there was a span of 15 bases. DNA for the CDR3: TGTGCCAGCAGCATCCCCCCGGCCCTAAACTATGGCTACACCTTC. Residues: CASSIPPALNYGYTF.

This clonotype was counted a few times. The chain uses TRBV6-6 and TRBJ2-2; D is uncertain. The CDR3 contains 13 residues. The V end was cut by 6 bases, the J end by 0 bases, with 5 bases between. Germline assignment: CDR1 MNHNY and CDR2 SVGAGI (reference sequence). The CDR3 DNA is TGTGCCAGCAGGGAGACGAACACCGGGGAGCTGTTTTTT. It translates to CASRETNTGELFF.

The chain joins TRBV3-1 to TRBJ1-2; D is unclear. CDR1 is LGHDT and CDR2 is YNNKEL in the germline V gene (reference sequence). V was clipped by 2 bases and J by 8 bases, with 18 bases between them. The CDR3 is made up of 15 amino acids. DNA for the CDR3: TGTGCCAGCAGCCAACGTCTCGAGGAAATGCGAGGCTACACCTTC. Amino acid sequence: CASSQRLEEMRGYTF. The variable domain in full, completed from reference TRBV3-1 and TRBJ1-2, reads DTAVSQTPKYLVTQMGNDKSIKCEQNLGHDTMYWYKQDSKKFLKIMFSYNNKELIINETVPNRFSPKSPDKAHLNLHINSLELGDSAVYFCASSQRLEEMRGYTFGSGTRLTVV.

Remarks on this clonotype: A junction end diverges from the germline sequence, so it may reflect a read error. The J gene is TRBJ2-7, the V gene TRBV11-2, with 11 bases identical to TRBD2. Germline CDR1 SGHAT, CDR2 FQNNGV. This CDR3 is 14 amino acids long. This CDR3 is CACSLAGGPGEQYF. CDR3 nucleotides: TGTGCCTGCAGCTTAGCGGGGGGGCCAGGGGAGCAGTACTTC.